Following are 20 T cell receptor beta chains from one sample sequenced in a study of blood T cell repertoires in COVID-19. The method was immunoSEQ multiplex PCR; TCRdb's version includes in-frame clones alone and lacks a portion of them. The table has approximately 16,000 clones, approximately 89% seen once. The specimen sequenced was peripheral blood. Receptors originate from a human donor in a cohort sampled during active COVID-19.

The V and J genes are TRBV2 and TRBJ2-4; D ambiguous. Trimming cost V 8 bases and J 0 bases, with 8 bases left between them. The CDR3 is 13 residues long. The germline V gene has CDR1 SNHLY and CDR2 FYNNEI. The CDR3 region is CASYGLAKNIQYF. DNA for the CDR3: TGTGCCAGCTATGGGCTAGCCAAAAACATTCAGTACTTC.

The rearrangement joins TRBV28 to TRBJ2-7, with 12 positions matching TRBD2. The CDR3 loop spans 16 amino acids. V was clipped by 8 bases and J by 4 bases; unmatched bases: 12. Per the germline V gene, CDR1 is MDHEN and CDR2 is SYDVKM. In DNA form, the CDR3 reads TGTGCCAGCCAGACTAGCGGGGGTGATGGAACTTACGAGCAGTACTTC. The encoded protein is CASQTSGGDGTYEQYF.

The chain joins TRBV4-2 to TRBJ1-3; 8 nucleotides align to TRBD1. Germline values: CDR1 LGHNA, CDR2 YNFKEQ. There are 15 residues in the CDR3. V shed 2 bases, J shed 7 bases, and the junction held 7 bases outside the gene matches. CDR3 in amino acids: CASSQPTGVENTIYF. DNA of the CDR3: TGTGCCAGCAGCCAACCGACAGGGGTGGAGAACACCATATATTTT.

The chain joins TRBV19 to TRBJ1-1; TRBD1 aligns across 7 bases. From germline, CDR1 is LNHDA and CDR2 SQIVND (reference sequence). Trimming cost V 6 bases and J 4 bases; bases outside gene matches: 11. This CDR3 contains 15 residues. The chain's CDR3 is CASSRVTGVSTEAFF. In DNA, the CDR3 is TGTGCCAGTAGCCGAGTCACAGGGGTTAGCACTGAAGCTTTCTTT.

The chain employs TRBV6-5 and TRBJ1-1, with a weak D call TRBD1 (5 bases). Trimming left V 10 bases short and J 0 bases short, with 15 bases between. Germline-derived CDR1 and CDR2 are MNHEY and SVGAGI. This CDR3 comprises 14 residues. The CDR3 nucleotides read TGTGCCACCCTTGGGGGGAGGCTGAACACTGAAGCTTTCTTT. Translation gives CATLGGRLNTEAFF.

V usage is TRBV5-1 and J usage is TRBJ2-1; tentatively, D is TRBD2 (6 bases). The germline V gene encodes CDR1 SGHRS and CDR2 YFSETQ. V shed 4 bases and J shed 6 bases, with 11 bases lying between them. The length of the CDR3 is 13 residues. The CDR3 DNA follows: TGCGCCAGCAGCACCAGACTAGGCAATGAGCAGTTCTTC. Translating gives CASSTRLGNEQFF.

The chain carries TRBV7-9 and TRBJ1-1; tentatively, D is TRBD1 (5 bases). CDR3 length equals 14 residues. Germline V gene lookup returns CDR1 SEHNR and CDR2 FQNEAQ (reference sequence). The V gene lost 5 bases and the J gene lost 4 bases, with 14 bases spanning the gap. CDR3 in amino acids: CASSHRRGGTEAFF. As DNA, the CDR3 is TGTGCCAGCAGCCACCGAAGGGGAGGCACTGAAGCTTTCTTT.

The CDR3 nucleotides read TGCGCCAGCAGCCAAGACCCCTCACGGGAGACCCAGTACTTC. The encoded protein is CASSQDPSRETQYF. The chain is built from TRBV4-1 and TRBJ2-5; D gene ambiguous. The V gene lost 0 bases and the J gene lost 5 bases, with 10 bases spanning the gap. The CDR3 covers 14 residues. Germline V gene sequence: CDR1 MGHRA, CDR2 YSYEKL.

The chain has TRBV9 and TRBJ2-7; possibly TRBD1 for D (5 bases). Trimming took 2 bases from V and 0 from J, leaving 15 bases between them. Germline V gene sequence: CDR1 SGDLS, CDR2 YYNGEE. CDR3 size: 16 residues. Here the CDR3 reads CASSVQSGQSSYEQYF. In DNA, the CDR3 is TGTGCCAGCAGCGTTCAGTCAGGGCAGAGCTCCTACGAGCAGTACTTC.

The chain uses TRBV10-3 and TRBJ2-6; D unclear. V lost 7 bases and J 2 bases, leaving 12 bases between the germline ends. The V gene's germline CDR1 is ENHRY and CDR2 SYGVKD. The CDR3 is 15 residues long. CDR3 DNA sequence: TGTGCCATCACCCCTGCTGAGGCTGGGGCCAACGTCCTGACTTTC. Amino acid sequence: CAITPAEAGANVLTF.

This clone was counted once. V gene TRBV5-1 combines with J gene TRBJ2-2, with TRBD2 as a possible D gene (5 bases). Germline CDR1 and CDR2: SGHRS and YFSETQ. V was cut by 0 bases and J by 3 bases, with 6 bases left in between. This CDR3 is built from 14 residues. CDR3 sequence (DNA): TGCGCCAGCAGCTTGGGGGGAGACACCGGGGAGCTGTTTTTT. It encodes CASSLGGDTGELFF.

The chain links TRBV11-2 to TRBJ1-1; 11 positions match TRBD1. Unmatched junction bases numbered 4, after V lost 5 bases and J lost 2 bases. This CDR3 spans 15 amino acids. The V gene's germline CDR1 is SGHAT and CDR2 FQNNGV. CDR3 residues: CASSRGQGVNTEAFF. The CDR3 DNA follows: TGTGCCAGCAGCCGGGGACAGGGGGTTAACACTGAAGCTTTCTTT.

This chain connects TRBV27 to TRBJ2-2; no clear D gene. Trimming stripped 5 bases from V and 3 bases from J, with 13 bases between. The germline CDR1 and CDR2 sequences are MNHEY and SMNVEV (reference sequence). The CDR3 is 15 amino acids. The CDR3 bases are TGTGCCAGCAGTAGCCTAGGCAGTTACACCGGGGAGCTGTTTTTT. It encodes CASSSLGSYTGELFF.

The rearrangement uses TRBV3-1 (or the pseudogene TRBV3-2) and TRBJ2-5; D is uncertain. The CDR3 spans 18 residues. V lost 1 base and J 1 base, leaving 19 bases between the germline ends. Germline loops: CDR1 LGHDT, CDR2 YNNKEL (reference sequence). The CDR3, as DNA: TGTGCCAGCAGCCAAGGTCTGGGCCCGCCCCAACGCCAAGAGACCCAGTACTTC. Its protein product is CASSQGLGPPQRQETQYF.

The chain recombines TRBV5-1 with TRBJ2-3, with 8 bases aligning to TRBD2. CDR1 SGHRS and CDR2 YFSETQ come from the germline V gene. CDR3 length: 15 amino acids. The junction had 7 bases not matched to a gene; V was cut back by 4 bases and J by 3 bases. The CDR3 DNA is TGCGCCAGCAGCCTCACCGGGACTAGTACAGATACGCAGTATTTT. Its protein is CASSLTGTSTDTQYF.

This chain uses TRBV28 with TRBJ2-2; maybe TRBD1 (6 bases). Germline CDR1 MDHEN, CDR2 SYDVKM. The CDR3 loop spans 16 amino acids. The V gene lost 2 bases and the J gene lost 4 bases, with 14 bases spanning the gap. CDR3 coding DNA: TGTGCCAGCAGTTTAGCCGGGACACATTCCACCGGGGAGCTGTTTTTT. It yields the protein CASSLAGTHSTGELFF.

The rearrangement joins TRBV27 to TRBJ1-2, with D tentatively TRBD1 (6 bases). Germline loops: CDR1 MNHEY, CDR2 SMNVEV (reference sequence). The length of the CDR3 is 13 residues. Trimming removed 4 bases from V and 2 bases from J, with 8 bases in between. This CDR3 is CASSYGTNYGYTF. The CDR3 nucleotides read TGTGCCAGCAGTTATGGGACAAACTATGGCTACACCTTC.

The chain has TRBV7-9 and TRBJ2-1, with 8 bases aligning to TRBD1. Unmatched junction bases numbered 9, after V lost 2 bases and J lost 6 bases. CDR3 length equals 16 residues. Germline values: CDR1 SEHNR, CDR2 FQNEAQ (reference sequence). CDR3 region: CASSLPDRTGGNEQFF. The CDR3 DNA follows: TGTGCCAGCAGCTTACCCGATAGAACAGGGGGCAATGAGCAGTTCTTC.

This CDR3 is CASSLVGMETQYF. The CDR3 DNA reads as TGTGCCAGCAGCTTAGTCGGGATGGAGACCCAGTACTTC. The chain employs TRBV7-8 and TRBJ2-5, with TRBD2 as a possible D gene (5 bases). V shed 1 base and J shed 5 bases, with 8 bases lying between them. This CDR3 region has 13 residues. Germline-derived CDR1 and CDR2 are SGHVS and FQNEAQ.

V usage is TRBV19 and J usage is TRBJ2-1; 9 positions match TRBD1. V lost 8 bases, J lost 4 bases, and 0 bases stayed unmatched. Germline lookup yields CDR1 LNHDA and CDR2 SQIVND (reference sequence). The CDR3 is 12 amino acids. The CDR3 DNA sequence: TGTGCCAGTGGGACAGGGTACAATGAGCAGTTCTTC. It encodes CASGTGYNEQFF.